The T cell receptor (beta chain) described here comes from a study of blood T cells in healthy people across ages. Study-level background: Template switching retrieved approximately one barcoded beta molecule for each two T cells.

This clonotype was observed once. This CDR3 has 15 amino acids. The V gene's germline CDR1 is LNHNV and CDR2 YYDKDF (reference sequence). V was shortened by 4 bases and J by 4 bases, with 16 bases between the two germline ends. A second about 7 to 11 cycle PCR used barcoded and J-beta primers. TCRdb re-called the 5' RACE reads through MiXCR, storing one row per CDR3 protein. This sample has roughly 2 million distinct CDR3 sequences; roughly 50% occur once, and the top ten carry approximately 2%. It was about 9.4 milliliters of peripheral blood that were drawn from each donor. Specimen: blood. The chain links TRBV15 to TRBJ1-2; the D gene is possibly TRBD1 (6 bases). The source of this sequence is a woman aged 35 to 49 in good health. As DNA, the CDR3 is TGTGCCACCAGCACTGGGACATTTGGGGCCTATGGCTACACCTTC. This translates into CATSTGTFGAYGYTF.